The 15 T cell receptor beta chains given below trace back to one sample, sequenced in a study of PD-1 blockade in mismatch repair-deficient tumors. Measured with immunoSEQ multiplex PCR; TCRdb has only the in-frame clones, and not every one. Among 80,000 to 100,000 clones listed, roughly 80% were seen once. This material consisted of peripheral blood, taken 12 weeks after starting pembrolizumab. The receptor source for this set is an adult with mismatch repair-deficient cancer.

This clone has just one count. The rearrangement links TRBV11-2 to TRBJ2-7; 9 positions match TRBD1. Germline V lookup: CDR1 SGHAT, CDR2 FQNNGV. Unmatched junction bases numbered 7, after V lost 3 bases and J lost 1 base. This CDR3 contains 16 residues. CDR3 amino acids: CASSFGVGQGSYEQYF. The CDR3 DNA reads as TGTGCCAGCAGCTTTGGTGTGGGACAGGGATCCTACGAGCAGTACTTC.

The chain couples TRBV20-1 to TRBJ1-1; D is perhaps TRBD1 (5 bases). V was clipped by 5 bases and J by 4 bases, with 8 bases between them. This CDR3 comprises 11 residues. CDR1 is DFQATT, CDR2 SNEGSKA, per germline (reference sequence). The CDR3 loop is CSAPGLTEAFF. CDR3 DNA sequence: TGCAGTGCTCCAGGGCTCACTGAAGCTTTCTTT.

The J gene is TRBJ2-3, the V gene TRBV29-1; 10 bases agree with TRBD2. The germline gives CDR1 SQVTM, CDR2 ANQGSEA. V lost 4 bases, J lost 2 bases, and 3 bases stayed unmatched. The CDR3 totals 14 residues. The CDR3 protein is CSVVLAGITDTQYF. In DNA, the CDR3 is TGCAGCGTTGTACTAGCGGGAATCACAGATACGCAGTATTTT.

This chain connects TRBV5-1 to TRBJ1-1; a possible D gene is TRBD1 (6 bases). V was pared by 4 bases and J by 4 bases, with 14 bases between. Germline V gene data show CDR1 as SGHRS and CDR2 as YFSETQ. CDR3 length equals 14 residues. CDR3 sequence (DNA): TGCGCCAGCAGCGTTTCAGGGGTTGGCACTGAAGCTTTCTTT. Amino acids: CASSVSGVGTEAFF.

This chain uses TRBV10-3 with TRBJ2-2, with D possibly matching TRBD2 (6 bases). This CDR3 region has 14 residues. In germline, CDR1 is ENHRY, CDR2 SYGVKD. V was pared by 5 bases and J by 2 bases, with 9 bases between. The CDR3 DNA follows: TGTGCCATCAGTTATACTAGCAACACCGGGGAGCTGTTTTTT. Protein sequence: CAISYTSNTGELFF.

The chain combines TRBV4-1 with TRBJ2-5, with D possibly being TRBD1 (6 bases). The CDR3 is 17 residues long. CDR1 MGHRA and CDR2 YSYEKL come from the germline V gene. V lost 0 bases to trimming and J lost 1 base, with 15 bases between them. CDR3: CASSQEPPEGGQETQYF. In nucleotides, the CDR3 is TGCGCCAGCAGCCAAGAACCCCCCGAAGGGGGCCAAGAGACCCAGTACTTC.

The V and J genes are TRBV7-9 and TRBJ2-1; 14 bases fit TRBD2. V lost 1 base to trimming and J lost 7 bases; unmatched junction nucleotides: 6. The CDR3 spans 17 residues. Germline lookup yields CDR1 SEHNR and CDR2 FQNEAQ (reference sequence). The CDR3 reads CASSLGLAGGPRNEQFF. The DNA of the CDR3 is TGTGCCAGCAGCTTAGGACTAGCGGGAGGGCCCCGGAATGAGCAGTTCTTC. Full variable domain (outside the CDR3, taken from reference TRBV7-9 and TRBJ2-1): DTGVSQNPRHKITKRGQNVTFRCDPISEHNRLYWYRQTLGQGPEFLTYFQNEAQLEKSRLLSDRFSAERPKGSFSTLEIQRTEQGDSAMYLCASSLGLAGGPRNEQFFGPGTRLTVL.

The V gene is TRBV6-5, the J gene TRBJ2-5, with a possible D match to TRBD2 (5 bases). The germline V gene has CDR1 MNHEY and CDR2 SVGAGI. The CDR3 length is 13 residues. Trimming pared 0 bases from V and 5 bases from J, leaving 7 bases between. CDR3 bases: TGTGCCAGCAGTTACTCGTCGGGGGAGACCCAGTACTTC. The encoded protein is CASSYSSGETQYF.

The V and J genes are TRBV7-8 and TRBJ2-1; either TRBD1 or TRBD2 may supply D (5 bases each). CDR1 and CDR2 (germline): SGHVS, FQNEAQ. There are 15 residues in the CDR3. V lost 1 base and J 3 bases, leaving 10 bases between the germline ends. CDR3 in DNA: TGTGCCAGCAGCTTAGAAAGGGACCACTACAATGAGCAGTTCTTC. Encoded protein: CASSLERDHYNEQFF. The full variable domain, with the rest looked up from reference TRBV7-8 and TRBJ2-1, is GAGVSQSPRYKVAKRGQDVALRCDPISGHVSLFWYQQALGQGPEFLTYFQNEAQLDKSGLPSDRFFAERPEGSVSTLKIQRTQQEDSAVYLCASSLERDHYNEQFFGPGTRLTVL.

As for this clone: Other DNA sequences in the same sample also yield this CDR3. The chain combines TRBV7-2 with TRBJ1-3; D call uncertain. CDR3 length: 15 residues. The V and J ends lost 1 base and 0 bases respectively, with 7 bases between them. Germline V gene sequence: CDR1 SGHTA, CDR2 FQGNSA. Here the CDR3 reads CASSLDGSSGNTIYF. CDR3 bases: TGTGCCAGCAGCTTAGACGGCAGCTCTGGAAACACCATATATTTT.

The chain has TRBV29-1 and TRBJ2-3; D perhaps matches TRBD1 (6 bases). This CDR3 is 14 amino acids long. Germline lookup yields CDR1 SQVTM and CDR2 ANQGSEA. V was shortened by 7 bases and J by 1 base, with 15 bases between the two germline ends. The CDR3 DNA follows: TGCAGCGGTGGGGGACACCTCCGCACAGATACGCAGTATTTT. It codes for CSGGGHLRTDTQYF.

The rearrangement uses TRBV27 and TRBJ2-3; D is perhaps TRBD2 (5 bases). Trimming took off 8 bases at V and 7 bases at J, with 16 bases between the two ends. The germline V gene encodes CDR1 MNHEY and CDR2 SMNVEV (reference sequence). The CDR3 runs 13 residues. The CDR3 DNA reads TGTGCCAGCTCCCAAGGACTTCTCAATACGCAGTATTTT. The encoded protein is CASSQGLLNTQYF.

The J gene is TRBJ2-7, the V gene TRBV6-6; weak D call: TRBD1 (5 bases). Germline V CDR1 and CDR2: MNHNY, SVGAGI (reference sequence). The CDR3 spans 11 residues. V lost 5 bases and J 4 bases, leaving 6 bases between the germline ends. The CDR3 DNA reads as TGTGCCAGCAGTAGGGGTTACGAGCAGTACTTC. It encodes CASSRGYEQYF.

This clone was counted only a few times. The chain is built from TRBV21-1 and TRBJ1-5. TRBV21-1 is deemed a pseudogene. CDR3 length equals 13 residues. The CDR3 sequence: CASGPLAYQPQHF. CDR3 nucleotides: TGTGCCAGCGGTCCCCTGGCGTATCAGCCCCAGCATTTT.

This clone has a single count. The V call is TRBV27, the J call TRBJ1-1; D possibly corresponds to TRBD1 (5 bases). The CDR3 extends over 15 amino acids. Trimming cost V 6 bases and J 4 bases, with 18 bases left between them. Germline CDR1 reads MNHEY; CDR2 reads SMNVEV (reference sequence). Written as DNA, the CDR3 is TGTGCCAGCAGCCCTTCCGGGGCCTGGGGCACTGAAGCTTTCTTT. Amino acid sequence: CASSPSGAWGTEAFF.